This TCR beta chain was profiled in a study of Ad26.COV2.S vaccination and SARS-CoV-2 variants (dated by TCRdb to about 2021). In the study overall: Vaccine-arm donors came from COV1001, a multicentre, randomized, double-blind, placebo-controlled phase I-IIa trial of Ad26.COV2.S in healthy adults. Dosing of Ad26.COV2.S was intramuscular, at either 5x10^10 or 1x10^11 viral particles, delivered as one shot or as two shots spaced 56 days apart. TCRbeta repertoire sequencing served as the tool for gauging how specific and how broad the SARS-CoV-2-reactive T cell receptors were following Ad26.COV2.S vaccination. A total of some 30 samples were included in the TCR-sequenced set, comprising around 19 Ad26.COV2.S vaccine recipients, 5 placebo recipients and 8 SARS-CoV-2 convalescent individuals. Trial participants were randomized into five groups of five: low-dose or high-dose Ad26.COV2.S given once or twice, or placebo on both occasions. Blinding of investigators to trial group allocation was maintained during experiments and outcome assessment.

A note on this clone: Its antigen is not yet known. One base away there is no much larger clone; base qualities are not given.

At the junction V is shortened by 1 base and J by 0 bases, with 13 bases in between. The cysteine opens and the phenylalanine closes a CDR3 of 17 amino acids. This entry keeps only the CDR3 DNA: 51 bases, framed from base 1. The germline V gene (reference sequence) provides CDR1 GTSNPN and CDR2 SVGIG. The treatment or condition tag for this specimen amounts to: around 19 received Ad26.COV2.S at low or high dose, single or two shots; about 5 received placebo; per-sample allocation not given. For vaccine and placebo recipients, the sequenced repertoires came from samples collected on day 63 after the first injection. In Cohort 1b, 20 to 25 adults aged 18-55 years were enrolled at a single site in Boston, USA, between 29 July and 7 August 2020. Ad26.COV2.S was a replication-incompetent adenovirus type 26 vector that expressed a prefusion-stabilized SARS-CoV-2 spike protein derived from the original Wuhan strain.

The paper's findings and limits, for the study overall: It was noted by the authors that total T cell responses may have been underestimated by the TCR breadth and depth analyses. Substantial breadth of spike-specific CD8+ and CD4+ T cell responses was reported after vaccination. Vaccine and placebo recipients had comparable non-spike TCR breadth, which fits with the vaccine containing only spike. Spike-specific TCR breadth was higher in Ad26.COV2.S recipients than in placebo recipients (P = 0.0014). Comparing responses between vaccine doses or regimens was not something the study was powered to do.

TCRbeta CDR3 regions were sequenced with the immunoSEQ Assay. After extraction, genomic DNA underwent amplification by bias-controlled multiplex PCR, followed by high-throughput sequencing. The original methods were these. To quantify the absolute abundance of each unique TCRbeta CDR3 region, sequences were collapsed and filtered. T cell fraction was estimated by normalizing TCRbeta template counts to usable DNA, which was measured by amplifying reference genes present in all nucleated cells. Repertoire TCRs were annotated as SARS-CoV-2-specific by exact matching of V gene, CDR3 amino acid sequence and J gene to a known reactive TCR set. The reference SARS-CoV-2 TCR set came from MIRA and was filtered for enrichment in COVID-19-positive ImmuneCODE repertoires, removing public or cross-reactive TCRs. Using the MIRA antigens, annotated TCRs were further analysed by specific ORF or by position within an ORF. Breadth was defined as annotated unique rearrangements over total unique productive rearrangements; depth was the summed frequency of those rearrangements. Two-sided Wilcoxon rank-sum tests were used to compare TCR breadth between groups. The table was pulled from immuneACCESS by TCRdb, which kept in-frame rearrangements only. Such tables lose some clones; where checked, under half of the loss comes from unresolved V genes, and the rest has no known cause. That table furnishes V, J and clone size, whereas the DNA furnished D and trimming. This sample lists about 680,000 clones; roughly 90% were detected once. Of the sample, around 1.4% is held by the ten largest clones.

This sequence was found in a person between 18 and 65 years old who received the Ad26.COV2.S COVID-19 vaccine or a placebo. The sample was peripheral blood, taken in a trial of Ad26.COV2.S vaccine versus placebo. The rearrangement joined TRBV30 to TRBJ1-6; possibly the D gene is TRBD1, per 6 matching bases. The CDR3: CAWSGGATSSYNSPLHF. The sequence in DNA is TGTGCCTGGAGTGGGGGGGCCACGAGCTCCTATAATTCACCCCTCCACTTT.